The 2 T cell receptor beta chains listed next were all sequenced from one sample in a study of graft-versus-host responses after intestinal transplantation. Here immunoSEQ multiplex PCR was the method, and the copy in TCRdb shows in-frame clones only, minus some. The sample consists of around 43,000 clones, over 75% of them appearing once. The material sequenced was PBMCs, taken 524 days after transplant. The origin of the receptors is a human patient who received an intestinal transplant, so some T cells may come from the graft donor.

This chain joins TRBV28 and TRBJ1-2; 7 bases are a match to TRBD1. Germline CDR1 reads MDHEN; CDR2 reads SYDVKM. Unmatched junction bases numbered 4, after V lost 2 bases and J lost 1 base. This CDR3 contains 15 residues. The CDR3 region has the DNA TGTGCCAGCAGTTTAAGGGGGCGGAGTAACTATGGCTACACCTTC. It translates to CASSLRGRSNYGYTF.

The CDR3 reads CASSLWAGTEAFF. The CDR3 DNA is TGTGCCAGCAGCTTATGGGCCGGGACTGAAGCTTTCTTT. V is TRBV7-2 and J is TRBJ1-1, with unresolved D. Deletions cut 2 bases from V and 5 bases from J, with 9 bases between. This CDR3 has 13 residues. Germline loops: CDR1 SGHTA, CDR2 FQGNSA.